The present T cell receptor beta chain was sequenced within a study of shared clonotypes between healthy human individuals. Broader study findings: Memory subsets generally showed lower estimated richness than naive subsets.

Some clones are missing from TCRdb's copy, which holds only in-frame ones; the method was immunoSEQ multiplex PCR. The sample holds a few million clones, approximately 95% seen once. About this clone itself: As yet, its antigen is unknown.

This CDR3 is built from 17 residues. The germline gives CDR1 MNHEY, CDR2 SMNVEV (reference sequence). Trimming pared 8 bases from V and 4 bases from J, leaving 27 bases between. Sequenced: naive CD4+ T cells from PBMCs. Subset: CD45RA+ positively selected. The rearrangement links TRBV27 to TRBJ2-7, with D possibly matching TRBD2 (7 bases). This TCR came from a man aged 18 to 35 in good health. Some clones in this sample may be carry-over from other donors' samples. The CDR3 loop reads CASSGGLRWAEVYEQYF. For the CDR3, the DNA is TGTGCCAGCTCGGGGGGCCTACGGTGGGCGGAAGTATACGAGCAGTACTTC.